This T cell receptor beta chain was sequenced for a study of metastatic and nonmetastatic thyroid tumors. CDR1 and CDR2 (germline): MNHNS, SASEGT. The CDR3 sequence is 14 residues long. V lost 6 bases, J lost 6 bases, and 10 bases stayed unmatched. Not a single patient had been given any form of treatment at any point before undergoing thyroid surgery. MiXCR was used by TCRdb to re-call the PCR reads. The sample records about 25,000 clones, 19% being singletons. This clone was counted a few times. The receptor was derived from a male donor with papillary thyroid cancer or a benign thyroid nodule (not recorded which). Some clones in this sample may be carry-over from other donors' samples. Specimen: blood. The V gene is TRBV6-1, the J gene TRBJ1-2; 7 bases are a match to TRBD1. CDR3 sequence: CASRRLDREDGYTF. The CDR3 nucleotides read TGTGCCAGCAGGAGACTAGACAGGGAGGATGGCTACACCTTC.